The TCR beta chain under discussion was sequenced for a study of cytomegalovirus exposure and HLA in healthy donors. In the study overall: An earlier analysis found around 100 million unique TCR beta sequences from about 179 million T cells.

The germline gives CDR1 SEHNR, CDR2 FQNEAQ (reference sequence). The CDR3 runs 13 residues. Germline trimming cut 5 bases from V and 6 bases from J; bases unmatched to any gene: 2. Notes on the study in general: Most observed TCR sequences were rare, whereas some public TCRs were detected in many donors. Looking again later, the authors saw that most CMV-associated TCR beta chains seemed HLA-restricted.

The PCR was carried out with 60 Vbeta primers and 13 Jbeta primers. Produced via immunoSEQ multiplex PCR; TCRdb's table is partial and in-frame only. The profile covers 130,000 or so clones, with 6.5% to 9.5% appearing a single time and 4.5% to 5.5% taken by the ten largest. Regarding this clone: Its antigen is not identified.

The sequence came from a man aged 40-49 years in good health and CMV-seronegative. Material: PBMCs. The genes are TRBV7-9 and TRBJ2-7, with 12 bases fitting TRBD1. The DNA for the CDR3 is TGTGCCAGCAGCACGGGACAGGGGGCCGAGCAGTACTTC. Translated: CASSTGQGAEQYF. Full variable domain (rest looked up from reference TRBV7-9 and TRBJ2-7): DTGVSQNPRHKITKRGQNVTFRCDPISEHNRLYWYRQTLGQGPEFLTYFQNEAQLEKSRLLSDRFSAERPKGSFSTLEIQRTEQGDSAMYLCASSTGQGAEQYFGPGTRLTVT.